This TCR beta chain was recorded in a study of CD8+CD57+ T cells in acquired aplastic anemia. Study as a whole: The average for DNA from sorted CD4+ and CD8+ cells was 3 to 3.5 ug. Healthy donors gave about 10 million reads on average for CD4+ cells. Overall study findings and caveats: In common between the patients and the controls were some 29 CD8+ CDR3 sequences.

This CDR3 contains 14 residues. Germline CDR1 and CDR2: SGHTA and FQGTGA. Remarks on this clonotype: Its specificity is unknown. The junction does not match germline at one end; this may be a read error.

Profiling that covered TCR beta VDJ and CDR3 relied on genomic DNA as its template. TCRdb ran MiXCR on the reads and lists one entry per CDR3 protein. This repertoire shows about 400,000 distinct CDR3 sequences, just under 70% found once; its top ten account for more than 3.5%. V gene TRBV7-3 combines with J gene TRBJ1-3, with 7 bases aligning to TRBD1. The source of this sequence is a human donor in good health, serving as a control. The sequenced sample consisted of sorted CD4+, CD8+, or CD8+CD57+ T cells (not recorded which) from PBMCs. The CDR3 coding sequence is TGTGCCAGCAGCTTGACAGGGACGGGAAAAATCATAAGTTTT. Protein: CASSLTGTGKIISF.